This T cell receptor (beta chain) was sequenced for a study of T-cell memory formation after mild COVID-19. Study in general: Across donors, TCR clusters were largely donor specific. General study results and limits: The SARS-CoV-2 specificity of second-wave clones reaching peak at day 37 remained unverified. Contracting clones from day 15 to 85 had balanced CD4/CD8; later expanders favoured CD4+.

The CDR3 is 16 amino acids. Trimming took 4 bases from V and 0 from J, leaving 14 bases between them. Per germline, CDR1 SGDLS and CDR2 YYNGEE. The sample holds a few counts of this clonotype. No antigen is known for it. Employing constant-segment primers, 5'RACE generated TCR alpha and TCR beta cDNA libraries bearing sample barcodes and UMIs. TCRdb called the 5' RACE reads again in MiXCR, with one record for every CDR3 protein. The sample records approximately 400,000 distinct CDR3 sequences, more than 20% being singletons. The J gene is TRBJ2-1, the V gene TRBV9; D unresolved. What was sequenced was PBMCs or a T cell subset sorted from them (not recorded which). The clonotype originates from an adult woman who had mild COVID-19 (a few samples of this study predate the infection). Cell type and time point are not known. CDR3 region: CASSTRQLSSYNEQFF. CDR3 nucleotides: TGTGCCAGCAGCACCCGTCAGTTGAGCTCCTACAATGAGCAGTTCTTC.